These 24 T cell receptor beta chains originate from one sample sequenced in a study of blood T cell repertoires in COVID-19. The protocol was immunoSEQ multiplex PCR, while the TCRdb copy is restricted to in-frame clones and leaves out a portion. The sample comprises 230,000 or so clones, less than 90% of which are singletons, and 1.9% rests with the top ten. The specimen was peripheral blood. These receptors all come from a man aged 35-49 years with active or convalescent COVID-19.

This clone appeared a single time. This rearrangement joins TRBV18 to TRBJ1-1; weak D call: TRBD1 (5 bases). This CDR3 comprises 14 residues. The V end was cut by 1 base, the J end by 4 bases, with 10 bases between. Germline V lookup: CDR1 KGHSH, CDR2 LQKENI. CDR3 sequence: CASSPREGATEAFF. Here the CDR3 DNA reads TGTGCCAGCTCACCACGGGAAGGGGCCACTGAAGCTTTCTTT.

V and J are TRBV5-1 and TRBJ2-1, with 13 bases that match TRBD2. The V segment lost 1 base and the J segment 9 bases; nucleotides outside the gene matches: 4. This CDR3 has 15 amino acids. CDR1 SGHRS and CDR2 YFSETQ come from the germline V gene. The CDR3 DNA is TGCGCCAGCAGCTTGACTAGCGGGGGGGTTCTTGAGCAGTTCTTC. Translating it yields CASSLTSGGVLEQFF. The whole variable domain, remainder taken from reference TRBV5-1 and TRBJ2-1, is KAGVTQTPRYLIKTRGQQVTLSCSPISGHRSVSWYQQTPGQGLQFLFEYFSETQRNKGNFPGRFSGRQFSNSRSEMNVSTLELGDSALYLCASSLTSGGVLEQFFGPGTRLTVL.

The CDR3 bases are TGTGCCACCAGCCCACGGGTGACAGGGGATCGGGAAAAACTGTTTTTT. It codes for CATSPRVTGDREKLFF. The chain employs TRBV15 and TRBJ1-4; 8 bases are shared with TRBD1. The CDR3 loop spans 16 amino acids. Germline V lookup: CDR1 LNHNV, CDR2 YYDKDF (reference sequence). The V and J ends lost 5 bases and 8 bases, in that order; junction bases with no gene match: 13.

The chain couples TRBV6-1 to TRBJ1-2; possibly TRBD1 for D (6 bases). This CDR3 has 14 residues. Germline CDR1 reads MNHNS; CDR2 reads SASEGT. Trimming took off 1 base at V and 9 bases at J, with 15 bases between the two ends. In DNA, the CDR3 is TGTGCCAGCAGTGAAGTCGCAGGGGCGAGAAGCTACACCTTC. Protein product: CASSEVAGARSYTF.

V gene TRBV7-2 combines with J gene TRBJ2-7; a weak D match, TRBD2 (5 bases). Between the trimmed V and J ends, which lost 3 bases and 7 bases, there was a span of 13 bases. Germline values: CDR1 SGHTA, CDR2 FQGNSA. The CDR3 consists of 13 residues. CDR3 amino acids: CASSFVSRGEQYF. The CDR3 DNA is TGTGCCAGCAGCTTCGTCTCCCGAGGGGAGCAGTACTTC. The full variable domain, its missing parts supplied by reference TRBV7-2 and TRBJ2-7, is GAGVSQSPSNKVTEKGKDVELRCDPISGHTALYWYRQSLGQGLEFLIYFQGNSAPDKSGLPSDRFSAERTGGSVSTLTIQRTQQEDSAVYLCASSFVSRGEQYFGPGTRLTVT.

There are a few counts of this clone. This CDR3 reads CASSYRDRLRNLGNSPLHF. CDR3 sequence (DNA): TGTGCCAGCAGCTATCGAGACAGGTTAAGAAACCTTGGGAATTCACCCCTCCACTTT. This chain links TRBV21-1 with TRBJ1-6; TRBD1, the table's D call, lacks a check against the DNA. TRBV21-1 is a pseudogene. This CDR3 region has 19 residues.

V gene TRBV3-1 (or the pseudogene TRBV3-2) combines with J gene TRBJ1-4; D remains unclear. This CDR3 has 16 amino acids. The V end was cut by 0 bases, the J end by 3 bases, with 11 bases between. Germline CDR1 LGHDT, CDR2 YNNKEL (reference sequence). CDR3 in amino acids: CASSQDSVAANEKLFF. In nucleotides, the CDR3 is TGTGCCAGCAGCCAAGATTCCGTAGCGGCTAATGAAAAACTGTTTTTT.

The chain employs TRBV7-9 and TRBJ1-5; D not resolved. The CDR3 spans 16 residues. Germline values: CDR1 SEHNR, CDR2 FQNEAQ (reference sequence). Trimming took 0 bases from V and 7 from J, leaving 16 bases between them. This CDR3 reads CASSLAAAGGRQPQHF. The CDR3 nucleotides are TGTGCCAGCAGCTTAGCGGCGGCAGGAGGCCGACAGCCCCAGCATTTT.

There are a few counts of this clone. The chain uses TRBV14 and TRBJ2-2; D remains ambiguous. Trimming removed 0 bases from V and 7 bases from J, with 12 bases in between. The germline V gene encodes CDR1 SGHDN and CDR2 FVKESK. The CDR3 totals 15 residues. In DNA form, the CDR3 reads TGTGCCAGCAGCCAAGACAGGTTACCGGTCGGGGAGCTGTTTTTT. Translating gives CASSQDRLPVGELFF.

The chain uses TRBV11-2 and TRBJ2-1, with D unresolved. CDR3 length: 12 amino acids. The ends were cut back, 5 bases at V and 10 bases at J, with 12 bases in the middle. Germline CDR1 SGHAT, CDR2 FQNNGV. In nucleotides, the CDR3 is TGTGCCAGCAGCCTACCGGTGGAGGAGCAGTTCTTC. It encodes CASSLPVEEQFF.

This clone was observed a few times. This rearrangement joins TRBV29-1 to TRBJ1-1; 10 positions match TRBD1. Trimming removed 6 bases from V and 5 bases from J; junction bases left unmatched: 3. Germline-derived CDR1 and CDR2 are SQVTM and ANQGSEA. This CDR3 has 12 residues. CDR3 in DNA: TGCAGCGTGGGACAGGGGAGTACTGAAGCTTTCTTT. It yields the protein CSVGQGSTEAFF.

This clone appeared a single time. The chain uses TRBV24-1 and TRBJ2-7; 10 bases align to TRBD1. Germline CDR1 KGHDR, CDR2 SFDVKD. The CDR3 sequence is 15 residues long. V dropped 3 bases and J dropped 2; count of bases not matched to a gene: 3. CDR3 sequence reads: CATSDPGTGAYEQYF. CDR3 DNA sequence: TGTGCCACCAGTGATCCCGGGACAGGGGCCTACGAGCAGTACTTC.

The genes are TRBV30 and TRBJ1-4, with 8 bases that match TRBD1. The germline V gene encodes CDR1 GTSNPN and CDR2 SVGIG (reference sequence). J lost 0 bases, V lost 6 bases, and 6 bases had no gene match. The CDR3 runs to 15 residues. CDR3: CACPGQGTTNEKLFF. The CDR3 coding sequence is TGTGCCTGCCCCGGACAGGGAACAACTAATGAAAAACTGTTTTTT.

The table lists this clone with a count of one. The gene calls are TRBV28 and TRBJ2-1; 12 bases match TRBD2. Germline CDR1 and CDR2: MDHEN and SYDVKM. CDR3 length: 15 residues. Trimming at V came to 6 bases and at J to 10 bases, leaving 10 bases not matched to a gene. The CDR3 loop is CASSPLAGGHREQFF. The CDR3 DNA reads TGTGCCAGCAGCCCCCTAGCGGGGGGGCACCGCGAGCAGTTCTTC. The whole variable domain, remainder taken from reference TRBV28 and TRBJ2-1, is DVKVTQSSRYLVKRTGEKVFLECVQDMDHENMFWYRQDPGLGLRLIYFSYDVKMKEKGDIPEGYSVSREKKERFSLILESASTNQTSMYLCASSPLAGGHREQFFGPGTRLTVL.

The chain links TRBV12-3 or TRBV12-4 to TRBJ2-7; D is undetermined. The V end lost 3 bases, the J end lost 1 base, and 7 bases lay between the germline ends. The CDR3 spans 13 residues. The CDR3 spells CASSFQESYEQYF. Here the CDR3 DNA reads TGTGCCAGCAGTTTCCAGGAATCCTACGAGCAGTACTTC.

This chain uses TRBV5-1 with TRBJ1-1, with a weak D call TRBD1 (5 bases). The CDR3 is made up of 14 amino acids. CDR1 and CDR2 (germline): SGHRS, YFSETQ. V lost 4 bases, J lost 0 bases, and 10 bases lay in between. CDR3 nucleotide sequence: TGCGCCAGCAGCATCAGGGTCATGAACACTGAAGCTTTCTTT. This sequence encodes CASSIRVMNTEAFF.

The chain employs TRBV5-1 and TRBJ1-2; D is unclear. The CDR3 sequence is 14 residues long. V was cut by 0 bases and J by 5 bases, with 11 bases left in between. Germline lookup yields CDR1 SGHRS and CDR2 YFSETQ. CDR3 region: CASSLDSARYGYTF. The CDR3 nucleotides read TGCGCCAGCAGCTTGGACAGTGCCAGGTATGGCTACACCTTC.

This clone was detected once. The chain joins TRBV11-2 to TRBJ1-2; 8 positions agree with TRBD1. The CDR3 is 13 residues long. The germline V gene encodes CDR1 SGHAT and CDR2 FQNNGV. With V trimmed by 3 bases and J by 5 bases, 2 bases remained unmatched. CDR3 in amino acids: CASSFDRGYGYTF. CDR3 bases: TGTGCCAGCAGCTTTGACAGGGGTTATGGCTACACCTTC.

J is TRBJ2-1 and V is TRBV19; 14 positions match TRBD2. CDR3 size: 15 residues. Germline CDR1 and CDR2: LNHDA and SQIVND (reference sequence). The ends lost 7 bases at V and 9 bases at J; junction bases unmatched: 8. This CDR3 is CASTWAGLAGVEQFF. CDR3 nucleotides: TGTGCCAGTACGTGGGCGGGACTAGCGGGAGTTGAGCAGTTCTTC.

This chain connects TRBV19 to TRBJ2-1, with TRBD2 identical over 10 bases. Germline lookup yields CDR1 LNHDA and CDR2 SQIVND (reference sequence). This CDR3 contains 15 residues. Losses at the gene ends were 6 bases for V and 5 bases for J; bases not matched to a gene: 7. In nucleotides, the CDR3 is TGTGCCAGTAGGCCGGGACTAGCGCATAACAATGAGCAGTTCTTC. Its translation: CASRPGLAHNNEQFF. The full variable domain, its missing parts supplied by reference TRBV19 and TRBJ2-1, is DGGITQSPKYLFRKEGQNVTLSCEQNLNHDAMYWYRQDPGQGLRLIYYSQIVNDFQKGDIAEGYSVSREKKESFPLTVTSAQKNPTAFYLCASRPGLAHNNEQFFGPGTRLTVL.

The chain joins TRBV19 to TRBJ2-3, with D possibly matching TRBD1 (5 bases). V lost 6 bases and J lost 0, with 10 bases in between. The CDR3 is made up of 14 amino acids. In germline, CDR1 is LNHDA, CDR2 SQIVND (reference sequence). The CDR3: CASSEQGSTDTQYF. The CDR3 DNA follows: TGTGCCAGTAGCGAGCAGGGTAGCACAGATACGCAGTATTTT.

This clone has just one count. This chain uses TRBV3-1 (or the pseudogene TRBV3-2) with TRBJ1-5; the D gene is possibly TRBD1 (6 bases). Deletions cut 0 bases from V and 4 bases from J, with 13 bases between. The CDR3 sequence is 16 residues long. Germline V gene data show CDR1 as LGHDT and CDR2 as YNNKEL (reference sequence). The CDR3 nucleotides are TGTGCCAGCAGCCAAGAGGGGGCGCGAGGGAATCAGCCCCAGCATTTT. Translated, it gives CASSQEGARGNQPQHF.

The rearrangement links TRBV5-5 to TRBJ2-1; D perhaps matches TRBD1 (6 bases). V was trimmed by 7 bases and J by 4 bases, leaving 15 bases between them. The CDR3 is 14 residues long. Germline-derived CDR1 and CDR2 are SGHKS and YYEKEE (reference sequence). CDR3 in DNA: TGTGCCAGCGCCCCACAGGGAGATTACAATGAGCAGTTCTTC. Amino acids: CASAPQGDYNEQFF. The whole variable domain, filled in from reference TRBV5-5 and TRBJ2-1, reads DAGVTQSPTHLIKTRGQQVTLRCSPISGHKSVSWYQQVLGQGPQFIFQYYEKEERGRGNFPDRFSARQFPNYSSELNVNALLLGDSALYLCASAPQGDYNEQFFGPGTRLTVL.

V usage is TRBV2 and J usage is TRBJ2-3, with 16 bases identical to TRBD2. Trimming at V came to 6 bases and at J to 3 bases, leaving 6 bases not matched to a gene. This CDR3 has 17 residues. The germline gives CDR1 SNHLY, CDR2 FYNNEI. CDR3 residues: CASSLPGLAGGTDTQYF. In nucleotides, the CDR3 is TGTGCCAGCAGCCTCCCGGGACTAGCGGGAGGGACAGATACGCAGTATTTT.